This is a list of T cell receptor beta chains from one sample in a study of blood T cell repertoires in COVID-19. Clones were sequenced by immunoSEQ multiplex PCR, and TCRdb holds only the in-frame ones, with some missing. The sample lists over 200,000 clones; roughly four fifths were seen once. Material for sequencing was peripheral blood. Receptors were obtained from a woman in her thirties or forties with active or convalescent COVID-19. The CDR3 runs from the conserved cysteine through the conserved F or W. Each record gives: J gene, V gene, D gene, clone size, CDR3 DNA, CDR3 protein. A D gene is named only where the DNA matches it firmly. Size is stated for part of the rows, as once, few or many counts, or as a class when the clone is expanded.

TRBJ1-5 TRBV28 TRBD1 . TGTGCCAGCAGTCGAGGAAGTGGACAGGGCGATCAGCCCCAGCATTTT CASSRGSGQGDQPQHF
TRBJ1-4 TRBV7-8 . . TGTGCCAGCAGCTTAGTTGGGGGCGCAACTAATGAAAAACTGTTTTTT CASSLVGGATNEKLFF
TRBJ2-2 TRBV6-1 TRBD2 . TGTGCCAGCAGTGGCTTGGGGCGGGAGGACACCGGGGAGCTGTTTTTT CASSGLGREDTGELFF
TRBJ2-7 TRBV24-1 TRBD1 . TGTGCCACCAGTCCGCAGGGGGCGGGCTCCTACGAGCAGTACTTC CATSPQGAGSYEQYF
TRBJ2-3 TRBV5-1 TRBD2 . TGCGCCAGCAGCTTGACTAGCGGGAGCGAACCTTCAGATACGCAGTATTTT CASSLTSGSEPSDTQYF
TRBJ2-7 TRBV9 TRBD1 . TGTGCCAGCAGCACTCAAACAGGGGACAGCCCTCACTTC CASSTQTGDSPHF
TRBJ1-1 TRBV4-1 . . TGCGCCAGCAGCCAACGGCAGGGGAACACTGAAGCTTTCTTT CASSQRQGNTEAFF
TRBJ1-1 TRBV12-3/TRBV12-4 . . TGTGCCAGCAGTTTCATCAGTGAAGCTTTCTTT CASSFISEAFF
TRBJ1-2 TRBV5-6 . . TGTGCCAGCAGCCCTGGTAGTTTTAAAGGCTACACCTTC CASSPGSFKGYTF
TRBJ2-7 TRBV27 . few TGTGCCAGCAGTTTCAGGGACACCTCCTACGAGCAGTACTTC CASSFRDTSYEQYF
TRBJ2-2 TRBV9 . few TGTGCCAGCAGCGTAGCGGGTCAGGGCGACACCGGGGAGCTGTTTTTT CASSVAGQGDTGELFF
TRBJ1-5 TRBV6-5 . . TGTGCCAGCAGTTCCGATTGGGCAGGCAATCAGCCCCAGCATTTT CASSSDWAGNQPQHF
TRBJ1-2 TRBV5-1 TRBD1 . TGCGCCAGCAGTTACGGACAGGATATTGGCTACACCTTC CASSYGQDIGYTF
TRBJ1-1 TRBV27 TRBD1 . TGTGCCAGCCGCGAGGGGTTTCACAGGGGGCAGAACACTGAAGCTTTCTTT CASREGFHRGQNTEAFF
TRBJ1-4 TRBV19 TRBD1 . TGTGCCAGTAGAAGACAGGGGTATAATGAAAAACTGTTTTTT CASRRQGYNEKLFF
TRBJ2-3 TRBV9 . . TGTGCCAGCAGCGTAGACGGAGCCCCTAGCACAGATACGCAGTATTTT CASSVDGAPSTDTQYF
TRBJ1-6 TRBV2 TRBD1 . TGTGCCAGCAGTGCAGGGACAGGGGGCTTTGGATCACCCCTCCACTTT CASSAGTGGFGSPLHF
TRBJ2-6 TRBV4-2 . . TGTGCCAGCAGCCAATTATCTGGGGCCAACGTCCTGACTTTC CASSQLSGANVLTF
TRBJ1-1 TRBV6-5 TRBD1 once TGTGCCAGCAGTTACTCGGGACAGATAAGCAACACTGAAGCTTTCTTT CASSYSGQISNTEAFF
TRBJ2-5 TRBV11-3 TRBD2 few TGTGCCAGCAGCGTAGGACTAGCGGGAGAAGAGACCCAGTACTTC CASSVGLAGEETQYF
TRBJ2-1 TRBV19 . . TGTGCCAGTAGTATAGGTTCTTACGTCACCGGTGAGCAGTTCTTC CASSIGSYVTGEQFF
TRBJ2-7 TRBV28 TRBD2 . TGTGCCACCAACCGGCGCACTAGCGGGAGCTCCTACGAGCAGTACTTC CATNRRTSGSSYEQYF
TRBJ1-2 TRBV7-9 . . TGTGCCAGCAGCTTAGGTACAGTCTATGGCTACACCTTC CASSLGTVYGYTF
TRBJ2-7 TRBV19 . once TGTGCCAGTAGTAACCGGGACAGGGTACTAGCGGGGCCCTACGAGCAGTACTTC CASSNRDRVLAGPYEQYF
TRBJ1-1 TRBV20-1 . . TGCAGTGCTAGTCAGGGGACTGAAGCTTTCTTT CSASQGTEAFF
TRBJ2-7 TRBV4-1 TRBD2 . TGCGCCAGCAGCCAAGACCCCTCACTAGCGGGGGATCCCGAGCAGTACTTC CASSQDPSLAGDPEQYF
TRBJ2-1 TRBV11-2 TRBD2 . TGTGCCAGCAGCACGGGACTAGCGGGAGTTGAGCAGTTCTTC CASSTGLAGVEQFF
TRBJ2-1 TRBV24-1 . . TGTGCCACCAGTGATTTCATGGCTAGCAGTGAGCAGTTCTTC CATSDFMASSEQFF
TRBJ2-1 TRBV19 . . TGTGCCAGTAGTCTCTCGGGTGGGGAGCAGTTCTTC CASSLSGGEQFF
TRBJ1-2 TRBV3-1/TRBV3-2 TRBD1 . TGTGCCAGCAGCCAGGCGACAGGGGGCAATGGCTACACCTTC CASSQATGGNGYTF
TRBJ1-2 TRBV28 TRBD1 few TGTGCCAGCAGTTGGACAGGGGGGGAAGGCTACACCTTC CASSWTGGEGYTF
TRBJ1-1 TRBV14 . . TGTGCCAGCAACCCATCTAGAGGGGAGGTAAATACTGAAGCTTTCTTT CASNPSRGEVNTEAFF
TRBJ1-1 TRBV29-1 . . TGCAGCGTTGAACGGACTGAAGCTTTCTTT CSVERTEAFF
TRBJ2-3 TRBV9 TRBD2 . TGTGCCAGCAGCGTAGCCGGCGGGGGGGGCACAGATACGCAGTATTTT CASSVAGGGGTDTQYF
TRBJ2-1 TRBV29-1 TRBD1 . TGCAGCGTTACAGGGGATCTATACAATGAGCAGTTCTTC CSVTGDLYNEQFF
TRBJ1-3 TRBV4-1 . . TGCGCCAGCAGCCAAGCTTCTTCTGGAAACACCATATATTTT CASSQASSGNTIYF
TRBJ1-5 TRBV9 . few TGTGCCAGCAGCGCCAACGGGTTGAGCAATCAGCCCCAGCATTTT CASSANGLSNQPQHF
TRBJ2-7 TRBV5-6 . . TGTGCCAGCAGCCCCCCAAACCTCCCGGGACTCTCGCGGTACGAGCAGTACTTC CASSPPNLPGLSRYEQYF
TRBJ1-3 TRBV30 TRBD1 . TGTGCCACGGGGACAGGGGTCTCTGGAAACGCCATATATTTT CATGTGVSGNAIYF
TRBJ1-5 TRBV4-2 . . TGTGCCAGCAGCCAAGAACTGGGGAGGCAGCCCCAGCATTTT CASSQELGRQPQHF
TRBJ1-1 TRBV6-5 . . TGTGCCAGCATAGAGGTCGGGAACACTGAAGCTTTCTTT CASIEVGNTEAFF
TRBJ2-7 TRBV18 TRBD1 . TGTGCCAGCTCCCACGACAGGGGCGGAGACGAGCAGTACTTC CASSHDRGGDEQYF
TRBJ1-1 TRBV6-5 . few TGTGCCAGCAGTAACCAGGGGAACACTGAAGCTTTCTTT CASSNQGNTEAFF
TRBJ1-2 TRBV11-3 TRBD1 . TGTGCCAGCAGTTCCGGGACAGGGGGTGGCTACACCTTC CASSSGTGGGYTF
TRBJ2-1 TRBV11-3 . . TGTGCCAGCAGCTTAAGAGGTGGCCCCAATGAGCAGTTCTTC CASSLRGGPNEQFF
TRBJ2-3 TRBV2 TRBD2 . TGTGCCAGCAGTCCCGGGGGGGCCCGTAGCACAGATACGCAGTATTTT CASSPGGARSTDTQYF
TRBJ2-7 TRBV9 . . TGTGCCAGCAGCGTAGGGGGGGGCTCGGACTACGAGCAGTACTTC CASSVGGGSDYEQYF
TRBJ1-3 TRBV14 . few TGTGCCAGCAGCCACCTAGACACCATATATTTT CASSHLDTIYF
TRBJ2-5 TRBV11-3 . . TGTGCCAGCACCGGAGGGGGGGCGACCCAGTACTTC CASTGGGATQYF
TRBJ2-4 TRBV7-9 TRBD2 . TGTGCCAGCAGCCCGGGACTAGCGGGACTCAGCCTTCTCGGGAACATTCAGTACTTC CASSPGLAGLSLLGNIQYF
TRBJ1-3 TRBV7-9 . . TGTGCCAGCAGCCAGTCCGGACCTCGGAGGTCAGGAAACACCATATATTTT CASSQSGPRRSGNTIYF